This TCR beta chain was obtained from a study of regulatory T cells in long-lasting Graves disease. J gave up 6 bases and V 10 bases, and 14 bases lay outside the gene matches. The CDR3 is 15 residues long. Time point in this sample: persistent/refractory GD, antithyroid drugs over 5 years with positive TRAb. Extracted RNA from PBMCs served as the source of the TCR library. For this clonotype: Possible read error: a much larger clone is one base away.

CDR3-region Arm-PCR and iRepertoire HTBI primers produced the TCR beta libraries. TCRdb re-derived calls from the multiplex PCR reads in MiXCR, one entry per CDR3 protein. The table shows around 450,000 distinct CDR3 sequences, with under 25% occurring only once. The chain joins TRBV12-3 or TRBV12-4 to TRBJ2-7; 11 bases agree with TRBD1. This TCR derives from a female donor with Graves disease. Specimen: peripheral blood mononuclear cells (PBMCs), collected when the disease was refractory, from a patient treated with antithyroid drugs. For the CDR3, the DNA is TGTGCCAACAGCCCCGGACAGGGGGCGCTGGGCGAGCAGTACTTC. Its translation: CANSPGQGALGEQYF.